Below, 10 T cell receptor beta chains from the same sample are listed, as sequenced in a study of blood T cell repertoires in COVID-19. Profiled with immunoSEQ multiplex PCR; TCRdb holds only in-frame clones, not every one. The sample shows 110,000 or so clones, about 86% of them seen only once. The sample taken for sequencing was peripheral blood. Source of these receptors: a man older than 75 with acute or convalescent COVID-19.

The chain joins TRBV18 to TRBJ2-4, with D hard to call. Trimming left V 5 bases short and J 2 bases short, with 13 bases between. This CDR3 region has 15 residues. The germline CDR1 and CDR2 sequences are KGHSH and LQKENI. The DNA of the CDR3 is TGTGCCAGCTCATCAATAACTACCACCAAAAACATTCAGTACTTC. It encodes CASSSITTTKNIQYF.

The chain uses TRBV5-6 and TRBJ2-7; maybe TRBD2 (6 bases). The CDR3 contains 14 residues. Trimming left V 5 bases short and J 7 bases short, with 19 bases between. Germline-derived CDR1 and CDR2 are SGHDT and YYEEEE. For the CDR3, the DNA is TGTGCCAGCAGGCGGAGGGCCGGCAAGGAAGAGCAGTACTTC. Its translation is CASRRRAGKEEQYF.

This chain uses TRBV9 with TRBJ2-2; 10 bases map to TRBD2. V gave up 4 bases and J gave up 5 bases; unmatched junction bases: 8. The CDR3 length is 16 residues. The germline V gene has CDR1 SGDLS and CDR2 YYNGEE. CDR3 coding DNA: TGTGCCAGCAGCTCCTCTAGCGGGAGTCAGACCGGGGAGCTGTTTTTT. This encodes CASSSSSGSQTGELFF. The whole variable domain, remainder taken from reference TRBV9 and TRBJ2-2, is DSGVTQTPKHLITATGQRVTLRCSPRSGDLSVYWYQQSLDQGLQFLIQYYNGEERAKGNILERFSAQQFPDLHSELNLSSLELGDSALYFCASSSSSGSQTGELFFGEGSRLTVL.

Of note for this clone: This sample includes further DNA sequences coding for the same CDR3. This chain uses TRBV3-1 (or the pseudogene TRBV3-2) with TRBJ1-5; D gene uncertain. Trimming took 0 bases from V and 5 from J, leaving 5 bases between them. The germline V gene has CDR1 LGHDT and CDR2 YNNKEL (reference sequence). The CDR3 sequence is 13 residues long. DNA of the CDR3: TGTGCCAGCAGCCAAGATCGGGATCAGCCCCAGCATTTT. This codes for CASSQDRDQPQHF.

This chain connects TRBV28 to TRBJ1-2, with D uncertain. CDR1 MDHEN and CDR2 SYDVKM come from the germline V gene. V lost 3 bases and J 3 bases, leaving 14 bases between the germline ends. The CDR3 has 15 residues. The DNA of the CDR3 is TGTGCCAGCAGTTTTACAGTCGAGGAGGACTATGGCTACACCTTC. It codes for CASSFTVEEDYGYTF.

This clone was seen just once. The V and J genes are TRBV27 and TRBJ2-1; 10 positions match TRBD2. Trimming removed 6 bases from V and 3 bases from J; junction bases left unmatched: 17. Germline V gives CDR1 MNHEY, CDR2 SMNVEV (reference sequence). This CDR3 contains 19 residues. The CDR3 DNA follows: TGTGCCAGCAGCCGGATCGGGAAGGGGCTAGCGGGAGTCTACAATGAGCAGTTCTTC. It encodes CASSRIGKGLAGVYNEQFF.

In DNA, the CDR3 is TGTGCCAGCAGTTTGTTCGCTAGCGGGAGTAGAGGTGAGCAGTTCTTC. Its protein is CASSLFASGSRGEQFF. The V gene is TRBV27, the J gene TRBJ2-1; 10 bases fit TRBD2. The CDR3 covers 16 residues. V was pared by 3 bases and J by 9 bases, with 11 bases of the junction left unmatched. CDR1 and CDR2 (germline): MNHEY, SMNVEV (reference sequence).

The V call is TRBV6-1, the J call TRBJ1-3; D not resolved. Trimming removed 0 bases from V and 1 base from J, with 13 bases in between. CDR3 size: 17 residues. CDR1 and CDR2 (germline): MNHNS, SASEGT. The CDR3 nucleotides read TGTGCCAGCAGTGAAGCATGGGCAGCTCCTTCTGGAAACACCATATATTTT. This encodes CASSEAWAAPSGNTIYF.

This clone was found once. CDR3 loop: CASSPRLAGASTDTQYF. The CDR3, as DNA: TGTGCCAGCAGCCCTCGACTAGCGGGAGCTTCCACAGATACGCAGTATTTT. The chain couples TRBV5-4 to TRBJ2-3; the match to TRBD2 covers 12 bases. From germline, CDR1 is SGHNT and CDR2 YYREEE (reference sequence). V lost 4 bases, J lost 2 bases, and 8 bases stayed unmatched. The CDR3 totals 17 residues.

This chain uses TRBV5-1 with TRBJ1-1; TRBD1 matches 7 bases. The J segment lost 4 bases and the V segment lost 3 bases, leaving 6 bases of the junction unmatched. Germline V gene sequence: CDR1 SGHRS, CDR2 YFSETQ. The CDR3 spans 14 residues. The CDR3 nucleotides read TGCGCCAGCAGCTCGACAGGGCTTGCCACTGAAGCTTTCTTT. This sequence encodes CASSSTGLATEAFF. Supplemented by reference TRBV5-1 and TRBJ1-1, the full variable domain reads KAGVTQTPRYLIKTRGQQVTLSCSPISGHRSVSWYQQTPGQGLQFLFEYFSETQRNKGNFPGRFSGRQFSNSRSEMNVSTLELGDSALYLCASSSTGLATEAFFGQGTRLTVV.